This TCR beta chain was retrieved from a study of blood T cell repertoires in COVID-19. About the study: Donors in the United States, Italy and Spain gave samples during acute or convalescent COVID-19. Sample material is recorded as cDNA or gDNA derived from T cells, B-cell-depleted T cells, or PBMCs.

The V end lost 6 bases, the J end lost 0 bases, and 20 bases lay between the germline ends. The germline V gene has CDR1 MRHNA and CDR2 SNTAGT. The CDR3 consists of 17 residues. The authors' processing: Amplification from reference gene primers served as the basis for estimated nucleated cell counts. Only in-frame clones appear in the TCRdb table, and some are missing; sequencing was by immunoSEQ multiplex PCR. That table gives V, J and clone size, and the DNA gave D and trimming. This sample has 180,000 or so clones; roughly 86% occur once, and the top ten carry more than 7.5%. The genes are TRBV6-4 and TRBJ1-1, with a tentative D call TRBD1 (6 bases). Sequenced material: peripheral blood. The TCR originated in a man between 35 and 55 years old who had recovered from COVID-19. The DNA of the CDR3 is TGTGCCAGCAGGCCGACAGGAAGCCAGTTTTTGAACACTGAAGCTTTCTTT. Its translation: CASRPTGSQFLNTEAFF.